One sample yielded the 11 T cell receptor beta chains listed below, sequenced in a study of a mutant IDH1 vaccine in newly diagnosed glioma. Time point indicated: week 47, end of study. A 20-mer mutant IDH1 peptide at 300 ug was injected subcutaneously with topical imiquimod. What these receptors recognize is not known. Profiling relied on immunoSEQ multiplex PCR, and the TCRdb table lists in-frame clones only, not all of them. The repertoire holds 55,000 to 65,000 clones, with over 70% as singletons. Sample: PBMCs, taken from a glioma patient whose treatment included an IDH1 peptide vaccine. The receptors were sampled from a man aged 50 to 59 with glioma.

DNA of the CDR3: TGTGCCAGCAGTGGCCAAGGGGCAACTAATGAAAAACTGTTTTTT. This sequence encodes CASSGQGATNEKLFF. The rearrangement links TRBV6-5 to TRBJ1-4, with D possibly TRBD1 on 5 matching bases. V lost 5 bases to trimming and J lost 0 bases, with 10 bases between them. The CDR3 contains 15 residues. Germline V lookup: CDR1 MNHEY, CDR2 SVGAGI.

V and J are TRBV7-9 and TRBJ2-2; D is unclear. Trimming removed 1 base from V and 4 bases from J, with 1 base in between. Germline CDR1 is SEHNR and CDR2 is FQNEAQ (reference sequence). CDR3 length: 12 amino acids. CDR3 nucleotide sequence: TGTGCCAGCAGCTTAGTCACCGGGGAGCTGTTTTTT. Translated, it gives CASSLVTGELFF.

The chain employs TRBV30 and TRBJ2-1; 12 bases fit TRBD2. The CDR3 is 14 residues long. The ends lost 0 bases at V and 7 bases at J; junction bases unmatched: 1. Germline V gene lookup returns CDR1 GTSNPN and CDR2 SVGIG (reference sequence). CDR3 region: CAWSVLAGGNEQFF. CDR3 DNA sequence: TGTGCCTGGAGTGTACTAGCGGGGGGTAATGAGCAGTTCTTC.

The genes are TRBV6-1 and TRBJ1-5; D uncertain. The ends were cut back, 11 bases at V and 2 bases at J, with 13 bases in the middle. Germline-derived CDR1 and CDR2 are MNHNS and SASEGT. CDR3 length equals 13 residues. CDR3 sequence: CAATVGGNQPQHF. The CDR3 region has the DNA TGTGCCGCCACGGTTGGGGGCAATCAGCCCCAGCATTTT.

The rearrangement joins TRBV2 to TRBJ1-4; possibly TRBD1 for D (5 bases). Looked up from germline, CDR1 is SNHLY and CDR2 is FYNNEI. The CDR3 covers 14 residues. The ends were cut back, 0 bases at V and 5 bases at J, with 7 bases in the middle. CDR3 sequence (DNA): TGTGCCAGCAGTGAAGCGACAGCAAATGAAAAACTGTTTTTT. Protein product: CASSEATANEKLFF.

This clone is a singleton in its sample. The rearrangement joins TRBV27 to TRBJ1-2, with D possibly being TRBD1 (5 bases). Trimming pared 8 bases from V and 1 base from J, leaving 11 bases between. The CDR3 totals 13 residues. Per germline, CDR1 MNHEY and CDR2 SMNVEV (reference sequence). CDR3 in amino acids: CASSPTDNYGYTF. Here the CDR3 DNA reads TGTGCCAGCTCTCCGACAGATAACTATGGCTACACCTTC.

Here the CDR3 DNA reads TGTGCCAGCCACGGGTCTAATGAAAAACTGTTTTTT. Protein sequence: CASHGSNEKLFF. This chain connects TRBV11-3 to TRBJ1-4; D gene ambiguous. The CDR3 is made up of 12 amino acids. Germline V gene data show CDR1 as SGHNT and CDR2 as YENEEA. Trimming cost V 8 bases and J 3 bases, with 7 bases left between them.

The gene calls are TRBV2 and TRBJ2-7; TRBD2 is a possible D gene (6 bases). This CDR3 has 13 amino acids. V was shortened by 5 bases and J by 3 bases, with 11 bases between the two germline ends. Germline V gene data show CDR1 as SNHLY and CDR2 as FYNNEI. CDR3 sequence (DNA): TGTGCCAGCAGTCTGGGGGACTTCTACGAGCAGTACTTC. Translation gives CASSLGDFYEQYF.

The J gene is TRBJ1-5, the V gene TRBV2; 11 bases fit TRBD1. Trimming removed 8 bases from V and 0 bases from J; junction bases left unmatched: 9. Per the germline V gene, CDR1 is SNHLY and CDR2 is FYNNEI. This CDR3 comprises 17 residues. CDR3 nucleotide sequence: TGTGCCAGCTCGAGGGGGACAGGGGGTTATAGCAATCAGCCCCAGCATTTT. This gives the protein CASSRGTGGYSNQPQHF.

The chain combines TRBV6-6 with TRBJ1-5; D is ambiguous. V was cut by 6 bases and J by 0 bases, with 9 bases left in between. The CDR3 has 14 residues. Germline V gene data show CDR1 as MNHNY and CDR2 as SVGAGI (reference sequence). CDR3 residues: CASSSDYSNQPQHF. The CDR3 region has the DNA TGTGCCAGCAGCTCCGACTATAGCAATCAGCCCCAGCATTTT.

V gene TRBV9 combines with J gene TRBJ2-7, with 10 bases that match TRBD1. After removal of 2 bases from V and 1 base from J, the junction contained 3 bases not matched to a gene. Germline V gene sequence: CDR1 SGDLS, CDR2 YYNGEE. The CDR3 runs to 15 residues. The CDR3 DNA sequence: TGTGCCAGCAGCGTCGGACAGGGGGTTTCCTACGAGCAGTACTTC. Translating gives CASSVGQGVSYEQYF.